The rows below give T cell receptor beta chains drawn from one sample of a study of cytomegalovirus exposure and HLA in healthy donors. Profiled with immunoSEQ multiplex PCR; TCRdb holds only in-frame clones, not every one. The sample records under 250,000 clones, around 86% being singletons. The specimen sequenced was PBMCs. These TCRs come from a woman in her fifties or sixties in good health and CMV-seropositive. The CDR3 runs from the conserved cysteine through the conserved F or W. The D gene is left open where the match is weak. The size field is filled for only some rows; it gives once, few, many or a size class.

J gene: TRBJ1-2; D gene: TRBD1; clone size: -; V gene: TRBV4-3; CDR3 DNA: TGCGCCAGCAGCCAAGGATTGACAGGGGCTTATGGCTACACCTTC; CDR3 protein: CASSQGLTGAYGYTF
J gene: TRBJ2-3; D gene: TRBD1; clone size: -; V gene: TRBV6-5; CDR3 DNA: TGTGCCAGCAGTTTGGCGACAGGGGTTACAGATACGCAGTATTTT; CDR3 protein: CASSLATGVTDTQYF
J gene: TRBJ1-2; D gene: -; clone size: -; V gene: TRBV28; CDR3 DNA: TGTGCCAGCAGGGCCTCCCCCTATGGCTACACCTTC; CDR3 protein: CASRASPYGYTF
J gene: TRBJ1-6; D gene: -; clone size: -; V gene: TRBV4-2; CDR3 DNA: TGTGCCAGCAGCCAAGTTGTGTCGGCCGGGTATAATTCACCCCTCCACTTT; CDR3 protein: CASSQVVSAGYNSPLHF
J gene: TRBJ1-2; D gene: TRBD1; clone size: -; V gene: TRBV19; CDR3 DNA: TGTGCCAGTAGTACCGGACAGGGGAGATCGTTTAGCTACACCTTC; CDR3 protein: CASSTGQGRSFSYTF
J gene: TRBJ1-4; D gene: TRBD1; clone size: -; V gene: TRBV12-5; CDR3 DNA: TGTGCTAGTCTTTCGGACAGGGGAGGAGAAAAACTGTTTTTT; CDR3 protein: CASLSDRGGEKLFF
J gene: TRBJ2-2; D gene: -; clone size: once; V gene: TRBV6-5; CDR3 DNA: TGTGCCAGCAGTTCCAGGGCGAACACCGGGGAGCTGTTTTTT; CDR3 protein: CASSSRANTGELFF
J gene: TRBJ2-1; D gene: -; clone size: -; V gene: TRBV5-6; CDR3 DNA: TGTGCCAGCAGCTCAACTTTGGGCACCTACTCCTACAATGAGCAGTTCTTC; CDR3 protein: CASSSTLGTYSYNEQFF
J gene: TRBJ1-5; D gene: -; clone size: -; V gene: TRBV13; CDR3 DNA: TGTGCCAGCAGCACGAACAGGGCGCGTCAGCCCCAGCATTTT; CDR3 protein: CASSTNRARQPQHF
J gene: TRBJ2-5; D gene: -; clone size: -; V gene: TRBV11-1; CDR3 DNA: TGTGCCAGCAGCCCGGGGACTCAACAAGAGACCCAGTACTTC; CDR3 protein: CASSPGTQQETQYF
J gene: TRBJ1-1; D gene: -; clone size: -; V gene: TRBV15; CDR3 DNA: TGTGCCACCAGCAGAGGTGGGCGCTTGGCTGAAGCTTTCTTT; CDR3 protein: CATSRGGRLAEAFF
J gene: TRBJ2-3; D gene: TRBD1; clone size: -; V gene: TRBV28; CDR3 DNA: TGTGCCAGCAGTTCAGACAGGGCTGGCCCAGATACGCAGTATTTT; CDR3 protein: CASSSDRAGPDTQYF
J gene: TRBJ1-1; D gene: -; clone size: -; V gene: TRBV7-2; CDR3 DNA: TGTGCCAGCAGCTTAATTCGGCTAACGGGCACTGAAGCTTTCTTT; CDR3 protein: CASSLIRLTGTEAFF
J gene: TRBJ2-4; D gene: -; clone size: -; V gene: TRBV11-2; CDR3 DNA: TGTGCCAGCAGCTCCCCCCGAGAGGCCAAAAACATTCAGTACTTC; CDR3 protein: CASSSPREAKNIQYF
J gene: TRBJ2-7; D gene: TRBD2; clone size: -; V gene: TRBV5-1; CDR3 DNA: TGCGCCAGCGGACTTGGGGGGGAATACGAGCAGTACTTC; CDR3 protein: CASGLGGEYEQYF
J gene: TRBJ2-7; D gene: TRBD1; clone size: -; V gene: TRBV19; CDR3 DNA: TGTGCCAGTAGTCCGTCGACAGGGTTCGACGAGCAGTACTTC; CDR3 protein: CASSPSTGFDEQYF
J gene: TRBJ1-2; D gene: TRBD1; clone size: -; V gene: TRBV27; CDR3 DNA: TGTGCCGGCAGTTCGACAGGGGAGGGCTATGGCTACACCTTC; CDR3 protein: CAGSSTGEGYGYTF
J gene: TRBJ2-1; D gene: -; clone size: -; V gene: TRBV5-1; CDR3 DNA: TGCGCCAGCAGCTTGGAGGTGACGGGCTACAATGAGCAGTTCTTC; CDR3 protein: CASSLEVTGYNEQFF
J gene: TRBJ2-5; D gene: TRBD1; clone size: -; V gene: TRBV10-1; CDR3 DNA: TGCGCCAGCAGCCAAGGACAGGGGGTGGAAGAGACCCAGTACTTC; CDR3 protein: CASSQGQGVEETQYF
J gene: TRBJ1-5; D gene: TRBD1; clone size: -; V gene: TRBV6-6; CDR3 DNA: TGTGCCAGCAGTTGGGGACAGGGTAGGAATCAGCCCCAGCATTTT; CDR3 protein: CASSWGQGRNQPQHF
J gene: TRBJ2-1; D gene: TRBD2; clone size: few; V gene: TRBV5-6; CDR3 DNA: TGTGCCAGCAGCGAAAGGACTAGCGCCTACAATGAGCAGTTCTTC; CDR3 protein: CASSERTSAYNEQFF
J gene: TRBJ2-2; D gene: -; clone size: -; V gene: TRBV27; CDR3 DNA: TGTGCCAGCAGTCCGAACAGGAACACCGGGGAGCTGTTTTTT; CDR3 protein: CASSPNRNTGELFF
J gene: TRBJ1-2; D gene: TRBD1; clone size: -; V gene: TRBV10-3; CDR3 DNA: TGTGCCATCAGTGATAGTGTAGGACAGGAGGCAATTTACTATGGCTACACCTTC; CDR3 protein: CAISDSVGQEAIYYGYTF
J gene: TRBJ2-5; D gene: TRBD2; clone size: -; V gene: TRBV11-2; CDR3 DNA: TGTGCCAGCAGCTTGGCGGGGGGCCTTGAAGGAGAGACCCAGTACTTC; CDR3 protein: CASSLAGGLEGETQYF
J gene: TRBJ1-2; D gene: TRBD1; clone size: once; V gene: TRBV19; CDR3 DNA: TGTGCCAGTCAACAGGGGGCGGGCGGCTACACCTTC; CDR3 protein: CASQQGAGGYTF
J gene: TRBJ1-5; D gene: TRBD1; clone size: few; V gene: TRBV28; CDR3 DNA: TGTGCCAGCAGTAGCCGGGACAGGGCTGGTCAGCCCCAGCATTTT; CDR3 protein: CASSSRDRAGQPQHF
J gene: TRBJ1-2; D gene: TRBD1; clone size: -; V gene: TRBV6-6; CDR3 DNA: TGTGCCAGCAGTTCGAGACAGGGGCCCTATGGCTACACCTTC; CDR3 protein: CASSSRQGPYGYTF
J gene: TRBJ1-6; D gene: TRBD1; clone size: -; V gene: TRBV6-5; CDR3 DNA: TGTGCCAGCGGGGTTAGGGGGCAGGACCTCCACTTT; CDR3 protein: CASGVRGQDLHF
J gene: TRBJ1-6; D gene: -; clone size: -; V gene: TRBV6-5; CDR3 DNA: TGTGCCAGCACCCAGGGGCCTAATTCACCCCTCCACTTT; CDR3 protein: CASTQGPNSPLHF
J gene: TRBJ1-5; D gene: -; clone size: -; V gene: TRBV19; CDR3 DNA: TGTGCCAGTAGTACTATCGACGGAGGAGGATTAAATCAGCCCCAGCATTTT; CDR3 protein: CASSTIDGGGLNQPQHF
J gene: TRBJ1-1; D gene: -; clone size: -; V gene: TRBV4-3; CDR3 DNA: TGCGCCAGCAGCGCAACAGGGAACACTGAAGCTTTCTTT; CDR3 protein: CASSATGNTEAFF
J gene: TRBJ2-3; D gene: -; clone size: -; V gene: TRBV14; CDR3 DNA: TGTGCCAGCAGCCAAGCGGGGGTTAGCACAGATACGCAGTATTTT; CDR3 protein: CASSQAGVSTDTQYF
J gene: TRBJ1-4; D gene: TRBD1; clone size: -; V gene: TRBV9; CDR3 DNA: TGTGCCAGCAGCAAGTCGCAGGGGGGTGAAAAACTGTTTTTT; CDR3 protein: CASSKSQGGEKLFF
J gene: TRBJ1-1; D gene: TRBD1; clone size: -; V gene: TRBV6-1; CDR3 DNA: TGTGCCAGCAGAGATAGGGGACAGAGGAACACTGAAGCTTTCTTT; CDR3 protein: CASRDRGQRNTEAFF
J gene: TRBJ1-4; D gene: -; clone size: few; V gene: TRBV7-9; CDR3 DNA: TGTGCCAGCAGCACTACGGAAAAACTGTTTTTT; CDR3 protein: CASSTTEKLFF
J gene: TRBJ2-3; D gene: -; clone size: once; V gene: TRBV11-2; CDR3 DNA: TGTGCCAGCAGCTTAGTTTCTAGCACAGATACGCAGTATTTT; CDR3 protein: CASSLVSSTDTQYF
J gene: TRBJ2-5; D gene: -; clone size: once; V gene: TRBV5-1; CDR3 DNA: TGCGCCAGCACCTTTGGGGCAGGGAAAGAGACCCAGTACTTC; CDR3 protein: CASTFGAGKETQYF
J gene: TRBJ2-5; D gene: TRBD1; clone size: once; V gene: TRBV13; CDR3 DNA: TGTGCCAGCGGGACAGGGGGCGTAATTGGAGAGCAGTACTTC; CDR3 protein: CASGTGGVIGEQYF
J gene: TRBJ1-3; D gene: TRBD1; clone size: -; V gene: TRBV10-3; CDR3 DNA: TGTGCCATCAGACCGGGACAGAACTCTGGAAACACCATATATTTT; CDR3 protein: CAIRPGQNSGNTIYF
J gene: TRBJ2-1; D gene: TRBD1; clone size: -; V gene: TRBV7-9; CDR3 DNA: TGTGCCAGCAGCTACGGACAGGGTAGGAAAAATGAGCAGTTCTTC; CDR3 protein: CASSYGQGRKNEQFF
J gene: TRBJ2-1; D gene: -; clone size: -; V gene: TRBV12-5; CDR3 DNA: TGTGCTAGTGGTCTCGGGGACAATGAGCAGTTCTTC; CDR3 protein: CASGLGDNEQFF
J gene: TRBJ1-1; D gene: -; clone size: -; V gene: TRBV6-5; CDR3 DNA: TGTGCCACCGGGGGACTGATGAACACTGAAGCTTTCTTT; CDR3 protein: CATGGLMNTEAFF
J gene: TRBJ1-5; D gene: -; clone size: -; V gene: TRBV18; CDR3 DNA: TGTGCCAGCTCACGGGACTTTAGCAATCAGCCCCAGCATTTT; CDR3 protein: CASSRDFSNQPQHF
J gene: TRBJ2-3; D gene: -; clone size: -; V gene: TRBV7-9; CDR3 DNA: TGTGCCAGCAGCTTAGGTTCTAGGGACATCCGAATGACGGATACGCAGTATTTT; CDR3 protein: CASSLGSRDIRMTDTQYF
J gene: TRBJ1-1; D gene: -; clone size: -; V gene: TRBV30; CDR3 DNA: TGTGCCTGGAGTTTTATCGCGGACAGCGACACTGAAGCTTTCTTT; CDR3 protein: CAWSFIADSDTEAFF
J gene: TRBJ2-5; D gene: -; clone size: -; V gene: TRBV29-1; CDR3 DNA: TGCAGCGTTGATAAGCATGAAGAGACCCAGTACTTC; CDR3 protein: CSVDKHEETQYF
J gene: TRBJ1-2; D gene: -; clone size: -; V gene: TRBV7-9; CDR3 DNA: TGTGCCAGCAGCTCAGAGAGGGTGTACGGTGGCTACACCTTC; CDR3 protein: CASSSERVYGGYTF
J gene: TRBJ1-2; D gene: -; clone size: -; V gene: TRBV6-4; CDR3 DNA: TGTGCCAGCAGTGACTGGCGGGACCAGGGCTACACCTTC; CDR3 protein: CASSDWRDQGYTF
J gene: TRBJ1-1; D gene: -; clone size: few; V gene: TRBV4-2; CDR3 DNA: TGTGCCAGCAGCCTACGGACACTTCCTAACACTGAAGCTTTCTTT; CDR3 protein: CASSLRTLPNTEAFF
J gene: TRBJ1-2; D gene: TRBD1; clone size: few; V gene: TRBV5-6; CDR3 DNA: TGTGCCAGCAGCTACAGACAGGGAGGATATGGCTACACCTTC; CDR3 protein: CASSYRQGGYGYTF
J gene: TRBJ2-3; D gene: -; clone size: -; V gene: TRBV6-1; CDR3 DNA: TGTGCCAGCAGTGAAGCCGCAGATACGCAGTATTTT; CDR3 protein: CASSEAADTQYF
J gene: TRBJ2-2; D gene: TRBD2; clone size: once; V gene: TRBV9; CDR3 DNA: TGTGCCAGCGGGAGGGGAGTTTGGAACACCGGGGAGCTGTTTTTT; CDR3 protein: CASGRGVWNTGELFF
J gene: TRBJ1-1; D gene: -; clone size: -; V gene: TRBV27; CDR3 DNA: TGTGCCAGCAGTTTCCAACAGGGTGGTGAAGCTTTCTTT; CDR3 protein: CASSFQQGGEAFF
J gene: TRBJ2-3; D gene: TRBD2; clone size: -; V gene: TRBV27; CDR3 DNA: TGTGCCAGCAGGCTCCGGGTGGCGGGGGGGCATCTCACAGATACGCAGTATTTT; CDR3 protein: CASRLRVAGGHLTDTQYF
J gene: TRBJ2-7; D gene: -; clone size: -; V gene: TRBV6-6; CDR3 DNA: TGTGCCAGCAGTTACTGGACAGATAGCTCCTACGAGCAGTACTTC; CDR3 protein: CASSYWTDSSYEQYF
J gene: TRBJ2-3; D gene: TRBD2; clone size: -; V gene: TRBV7-3; CDR3 DNA: TGTGCCAGCAGCTTAAAACCCGGGGGGGTGGATACGCAGTATTTT; CDR3 protein: CASSLKPGGVDTQYF
J gene: TRBJ2-7; D gene: TRBD1; clone size: once; V gene: TRBV27; CDR3 DNA: TGTGCCAGCAGGCAGGACAGGGAAGCCTACGAGCAGTACTTC; CDR3 protein: CASRQDREAYEQYF
J gene: TRBJ1-1; D gene: TRBD1; clone size: few; V gene: TRBV6-6; CDR3 DNA: TGTGCCAGCAGTTACGCTGGACAGGGAGCTTTCTTT; CDR3 protein: CASSYAGQGAFF
J gene: TRBJ2-2; D gene: -; clone size: -; V gene: TRBV19; CDR3 DNA: TGTGCCAGTAGTATAGGATCAGGGTACACCGGGGAGCTGTTTTTT; CDR3 protein: CASSIGSGYTGELFF